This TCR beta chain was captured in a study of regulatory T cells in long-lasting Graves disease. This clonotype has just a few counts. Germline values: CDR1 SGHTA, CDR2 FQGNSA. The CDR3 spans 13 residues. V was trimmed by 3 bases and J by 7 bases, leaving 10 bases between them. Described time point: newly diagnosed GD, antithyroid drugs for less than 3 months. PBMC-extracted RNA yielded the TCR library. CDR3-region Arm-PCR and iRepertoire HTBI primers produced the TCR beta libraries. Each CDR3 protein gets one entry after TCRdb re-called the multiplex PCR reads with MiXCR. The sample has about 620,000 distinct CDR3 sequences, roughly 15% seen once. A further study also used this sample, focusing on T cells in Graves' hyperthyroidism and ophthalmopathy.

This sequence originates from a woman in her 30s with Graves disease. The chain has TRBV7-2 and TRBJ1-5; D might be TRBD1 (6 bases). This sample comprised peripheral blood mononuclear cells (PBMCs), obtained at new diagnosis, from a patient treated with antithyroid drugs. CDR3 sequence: CASSFRGEQPQHF. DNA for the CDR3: TGTGCCAGCAGCTTTAGGGGGGAACAGCCCCAGCATTTT.